What follows are 12 T cell receptor beta chains derived from one specimen sequenced in a study of blood T cell repertoires in COVID-19 (dated by TCRdb to the early 2020s). Library preparation used the immunoSEQ multiplex PCR assay. TCRdb carries this immuneACCESS record with in-frame sequences only. Its versions omit some clonotypes, under half of them owing to an unresolved V gene in the studies checked, with the rest unexplained. The sample has under 350,000 clones on record, approximately 90% of them singletons. The top ten clones comprise less than 4.5% of the sample. Sequencing used peripheral blood. These receptor sequences come from a man aged 18 to 29 with active or convalescent COVID-19.

This chain links TRBV5-4 with TRBJ2-7; 9 bases line up with TRBD1. This CDR3 spans 13 amino acids. Germline loops: CDR1 SGHNT, CDR2 YYREEE (reference sequence). Trimming removed 0 bases from V and 9 bases from J; junction bases left unmatched: 4. The chain's CDR3 is CASSLGDRDAQYF. CDR3 in DNA: TGTGCCAGCAGCTTGGGGGACAGGGACGCGCAGTACTTC.

CDR3 DNA sequence: TGTGCCAGCAGTGATCAACTAGGGAACACTGAAGCTTTCTTT. It is translated as CASSDQLGNTEAFF. The chain is built from TRBV6-1 and TRBJ1-1; D is ambiguous. The germline gives CDR1 MNHNS, CDR2 SASEGT. The CDR3 totals 14 residues. V lost 3 bases, J lost 1 base, and 9 bases lay in between.

This clone was detected only a few times. The chain employs TRBV10-3 and TRBJ1-1; D ambiguous. Germline lookup yields CDR1 ENHRY and CDR2 SYGVKD. With 3 bases removed from V and 6 bases from J, the gap between germline ends came to 17 bases. The CDR3 has 15 residues. CDR3: CAISEGLSNGAEAFF. CDR3 bases: TGTGCCATCAGTGAAGGGCTAAGCAACGGGGCTGAAGCTTTCTTT.

The V call is TRBV5-1, the J call TRBJ2-3; TRBD1 agrees at 10 bases. The CDR3 is 15 residues long. CDR1 SGHRS and CDR2 YFSETQ come from the germline V gene. V lost 3 bases, J lost 0 bases, and 1 base stayed unmatched. CDR3 sequence: CASSWGQGSTDTQYF. Here the CDR3 DNA reads TGCGCCAGCAGCTGGGGACAGGGGAGCACAGATACGCAGTATTTT. Variable domain in full (rest from reference TRBV5-1 and TRBJ2-3): KAGVTQTPRYLIKTRGQQVTLSCSPISGHRSVSWYQQTPGQGLQFLFEYFSETQRNKGNFPGRFSGRQFSNSRSEMNVSTLELGDSALYLCASSWGQGSTDTQYFGPGTRLTVL.

This clone was recorded a few times. This CDR3 is CAISEDRSENYGYTF. In DNA, the CDR3 is TGTGCCATCAGTGAGGATCGGTCTGAGAACTATGGCTACACCTTC. The rearrangement links TRBV10-3 to TRBJ1-2, with unresolved D. Germline V gene lookup returns CDR1 ENHRY and CDR2 SYGVKD. V shed 2 bases and J shed 2 bases, with 12 bases lying between them. The CDR3 runs 15 residues.

The chain joins TRBV28 to TRBJ1-1; tentatively, D is TRBD1 (6 bases). Germline CDR1 reads MDHEN; CDR2 reads SYDVKM. There are 16 residues in the CDR3. Trimming removed 0 bases from V and 6 bases from J, with 17 bases in between. The CDR3, as DNA: TGTGCCAGCAGTTTATGGGCCCCGGGGGGGCGGGCTGAAGCTTTCTTT. Protein: CASSLWAPGGRAEAFF.

This clone was seen once. This chain joins TRBV5-4 and TRBJ2-3; no definite D call. Germline V gene data show CDR1 as SGHNT and CDR2 as YYREEE (reference sequence). Trimming left V 4 bases short and J 0 bases short, with 12 bases between. CDR3 length: 15 amino acids. In DNA, the CDR3 is TGTGCCAGCAGCCGCCCCGGAGCAAGCACAGATACGCAGTATTTT. It encodes CASSRPGASTDTQYF.

This clone was picked up a small number of times. This chain joins TRBV7-9 and TRBJ1-2, with D hard to call. The CDR3 length is 14 residues. V was trimmed by 1 base and J by 2 bases, leaving 8 bases between them. Germline CDR1 is SEHNR and CDR2 is FQNEAQ (reference sequence). Written as DNA, the CDR3 is TGTGCCAGCAGCTTAGTGGGCAGCAACTATGGCTACACCTTC. Protein sequence: CASSLVGSNYGYTF.

This clone was counted a single time. This chain joins TRBV3-1 (or the pseudogene TRBV3-2) and TRBJ1-2; 12 nucleotides line up with TRBD1. Looked up from germline, CDR1 is LGHDT and CDR2 is YNNKEL (reference sequence). V dropped 0 bases and J dropped 8; count of bases not matched to a gene: 4. CDR3 length: 15 residues. The CDR3 loop reads CASSQDHGTGGGYTF. Here the CDR3 DNA reads TGTGCCAGCAGCCAAGATCACGGGACAGGGGGCGGCTACACCTTC.

The chain combines TRBV4-3 with TRBJ1-2; 7 bases line up with TRBD1. Germline V gives CDR1 LGHNA, CDR2 YSLEER. The CDR3 spans 17 residues. V was pared by 6 bases and J by 8 bases, with 21 bases of the junction left unmatched. In DNA form, the CDR3 reads TGCGCCAGCAGTCCCGAAGAGACGGGACAGCCTACGGAGGGCTACACCTTC. Protein: CASSPEETGQPTEGYTF.

This chain joins TRBV12-5 and TRBJ2-1, with 7 bases aligning to TRBD1. V was pared by 6 bases and J by 5 bases, with 16 bases of the junction left unmatched. The CDR3 has 17 residues. Germline loops: CDR1 LGHNT, CDR2 FRNRAP. The CDR3 bases are TGTGCTAGTGGCCAGGGGGAGAGCACTTTATGGGACAATGAGCAGTTCTTC. It translates to CASGQGESTLWDNEQFF.

In DNA, the CDR3 is TGTGCCAGCGCTCGTCTGGCAGGGGTAGCCGGGGAGCTGTTTTTT. This encodes CASARLAGVAGELFF. The V and J genes are TRBV7-3 and TRBJ2-2; D might be TRBD1 (6 bases). Trimming took 8 bases from V and 6 from J, leaving 19 bases between them. The CDR3 has 15 amino acids. Germline V gene sequence: CDR1 SGHTA, CDR2 FQGTGA. The full variable domain, in which reference TRBV7-3 and TRBJ2-2 provide the parts outside the CDR3, is GAGVSQTPSNKVTEKGKYVELRCDPISGHTALYWYRQSLGQGPEFLIYFQGTGAADDSGLPNDRFFAVRPEGSVSTLKIQRTERGDSAVYLCASARLAGVAGELFFGEGSRLTVL.